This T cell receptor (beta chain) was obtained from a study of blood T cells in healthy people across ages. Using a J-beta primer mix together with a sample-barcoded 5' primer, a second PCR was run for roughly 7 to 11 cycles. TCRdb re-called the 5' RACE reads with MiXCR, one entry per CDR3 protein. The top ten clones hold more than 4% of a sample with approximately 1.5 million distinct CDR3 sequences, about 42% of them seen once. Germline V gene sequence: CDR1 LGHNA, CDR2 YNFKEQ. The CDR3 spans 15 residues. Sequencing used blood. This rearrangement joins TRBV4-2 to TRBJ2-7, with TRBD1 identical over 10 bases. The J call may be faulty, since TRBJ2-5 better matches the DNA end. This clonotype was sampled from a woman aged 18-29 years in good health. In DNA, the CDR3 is TGTGCCAGCGGCAATTTCGGGACAGGGGTAGAGACCCAGTACTTC. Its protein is CASGNFGTGVETQYF.